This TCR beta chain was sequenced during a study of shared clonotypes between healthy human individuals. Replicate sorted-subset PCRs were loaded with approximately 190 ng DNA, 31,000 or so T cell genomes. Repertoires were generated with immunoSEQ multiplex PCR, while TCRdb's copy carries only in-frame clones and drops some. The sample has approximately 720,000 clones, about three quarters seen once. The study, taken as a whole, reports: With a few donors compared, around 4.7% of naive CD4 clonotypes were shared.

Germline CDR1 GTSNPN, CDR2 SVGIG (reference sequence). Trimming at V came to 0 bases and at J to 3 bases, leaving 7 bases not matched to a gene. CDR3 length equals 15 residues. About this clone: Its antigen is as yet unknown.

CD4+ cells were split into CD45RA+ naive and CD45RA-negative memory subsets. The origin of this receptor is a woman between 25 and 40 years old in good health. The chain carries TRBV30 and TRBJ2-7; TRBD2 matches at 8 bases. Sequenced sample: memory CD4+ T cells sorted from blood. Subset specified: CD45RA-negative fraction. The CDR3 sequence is CAWSVVRGVDYEQYF. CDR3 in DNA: TGTGCCTGGAGTGTTGTGCGGGGGGTAGACTACGAGCAGTACTTC.